Below, 29 T cell receptor beta chains from the same sample are listed, as sequenced in a study of blood T cell repertoires in COVID-19. The repertoire was sequenced with immunoSEQ multiplex PCR; TCRdb's copy has only in-frame clones and lacks some. Of tens of thousands of clones listed, about 82% are singletons. Sample: peripheral blood. The receptors here all came from a man in his 70s with acute or convalescent COVID-19.

This clone turned up a few times. The chain employs TRBV3-1 (or the pseudogene TRBV3-2) and TRBJ1-1; D ambiguous. The germline CDR1 and CDR2 sequences are LGHDT and YNNKEL (reference sequence). CDR3 length equals 13 residues. The ends were cut back, 0 bases at V and 4 bases at J, with 6 bases in the middle. The CDR3 DNA follows: TGTGCCAGCAGCCAAGATTTCGTCACTGAAGCTTTCTTT. Its protein product is CASSQDFVTEAFF.

This clone was seen a single time. The chain recombines TRBV2 with TRBJ1-2; D remains unclear. Trimming took 6 bases from V and 8 from J, leaving 16 bases between them. CDR3 size: 13 residues. Germline V CDR1 and CDR2: SNHLY, FYNNEI. The CDR3 loop is CASSMVPERGYTF. The CDR3 region has the DNA TGTGCCAGCAGCATGGTACCGGAGCGAGGCTACACCTTC.

This sequence joins TRBV11-2 and TRBJ1-4; 8 bases line up with TRBD1. The V gene's germline CDR1 is SGHAT and CDR2 FQNNGV. The CDR3 extends over 17 amino acids. Germline trimming cut 4 bases from V and 0 bases from J; bases unmatched to any gene: 7. The CDR3 reads CASSSLDRAATNEKLFF. CDR3 sequence (DNA): TGTGCCAGCAGCTCCCTGGACAGGGCCGCAACTAATGAAAAACTGTTTTTT.

This clone was detected a few times. The chain joins TRBV5-1 to TRBJ2-2; the D gene is possibly TRBD2 (5 bases). The V gene lost 0 bases and the J gene lost 9 bases, with 12 bases spanning the gap. CDR1 and CDR2 from the germline V gene are SGHRS and YFSETQ. This CDR3 spans 14 amino acids. The CDR3 protein is CASSLGPEGRELFF. CDR3 sequence (DNA): TGCGCCAGCAGCTTGGGCCCCGAGGGCCGGGAGCTGTTTTTT.

The genes are TRBV7-6 and TRBJ2-5; TRBD1 might be the D (5 bases). In germline, CDR1 is SGHVS, CDR2 FNYEAQ. The CDR3 sequence is 18 residues long. The germline V and J ends were trimmed by 0 bases and 0 bases, with 17 bases remaining between them. This CDR3 is CASSLATVSPGYQETQYF. Here the CDR3 DNA reads TGTGCCAGCAGCTTAGCAACAGTCTCTCCAGGGTACCAAGAGACCCAGTACTTC.

V and J are TRBV5-6 and TRBJ1-3; unclear D gene. CDR1 is SGHDT and CDR2 is YYEEEE in the germline V gene. The CDR3 loop spans 14 amino acids. Trimming removed 3 bases from V and 8 bases from J, with 15 bases in between. The CDR3, as DNA: TGTGCCAGCAGCTGGGGAGATTTCAGTGACACCATATATTTT. Protein: CASSWGDFSDTIYF.

The CDR3: CASSLFLEGETQYF. CDR3 nucleotides: TGTGCCAGCAGCTTATTCCTGGAGGGAGAGACCCAGTACTTC. V gene TRBV11-2 combines with J gene TRBJ2-5, with D tentatively TRBD2 (6 bases). The germline V gene has CDR1 SGHAT and CDR2 FQNNGV. This CDR3 has 14 amino acids. V was cut by 2 bases and J by 4 bases, with 11 bases left in between.

The gene calls are TRBV19 and TRBJ1-1, with D tentatively TRBD1 (5 bases). V shed 7 bases and J shed 2 bases, with 11 bases lying between them. The CDR3 is 13 amino acids. In germline, CDR1 is LNHDA, CDR2 SQIVND (reference sequence). The CDR3 DNA is TGTGCCAGTACAGGACAAACTAACACTGAAGCTTTCTTT. This encodes CASTGQTNTEAFF. The variable domain in full, completed from reference TRBV19 and TRBJ1-1, reads DGGITQSPKYLFRKEGQNVTLSCEQNLNHDAMYWYRQDPGQGLRLIYYSQIVNDFQKGDIAEGYSVSREKKESFPLTVTSAQKNPTAFYLCASTGQTNTEAFFGQGTRLTVV.

The DNA of the CDR3 is TGTGCCAGCAGTTACTCGGCAGTTGCAAACACTGAAGCTTTCTTT. It yields the protein CASSYSAVANTEAFF. The gene calls are TRBV6-5 and TRBJ1-1; the D is unclear. This CDR3 is built from 15 residues. Trimming cost V 0 bases and J 2 bases, with 10 bases left between them. CDR1 MNHEY and CDR2 SVGAGI come from the germline V gene.

A single count supports this clone. The chain couples TRBV5-1 to TRBJ1-1; the D gene is possibly TRBD1 (6 bases). Trimming took 5 bases from V and 1 from J, leaving 12 bases between them. The CDR3 totals 14 residues. CDR1 and CDR2 (germline): SGHRS, YFSETQ. The CDR3 DNA reads TGCGCCAGCAGTCCCCTACAGGGGAACACTGAAGCTTTCTTT. This encodes CASSPLQGNTEAFF.

V and J are TRBV4-1 and TRBJ2-3; 8 positions match TRBD2. V lost 2 bases and J lost 3; bases outside the gene matches: 7. CDR1 and CDR2 (germline): MGHRA, YSYEKL. This CDR3 is built from 16 residues. In nucleotides, the CDR3 is TGCGCCAGCAGCCAACGGGCCCCGGGGGGGACAGATACGCAGTATTTT. This translates into CASSQRAPGGTDTQYF.

This clone is a singleton in its sample. The chain recombines TRBV29-1 with TRBJ1-2; D ambiguous. This CDR3 spans 11 amino acids. The ends were cut back, 6 bases at V and 4 bases at J, with 9 bases in the middle. The germline V gene has CDR1 SQVTM and CDR2 ANQGSEA. The CDR3 DNA reads TGCAGCGTCCTACAGAGCTATGGCTACACCTTC. Its translation: CSVLQSYGYTF.

This chain uses TRBV2 with TRBJ1-4; TRBD1 matches 10 bases. The CDR3 covers 16 residues. The germline gives CDR1 SNHLY, CDR2 FYNNEI. Losses at the gene ends were 4 bases for V and 1 base for J; bases not matched to a gene: 3. The CDR3 loop reads CASSGTGGLTNEKLFF. The CDR3 DNA reads TGTGCCAGCAGTGGGACAGGGGGTCTAACTAATGAAAAACTGTTTTTT.

This chain joins TRBV19 and TRBJ1-6, with TRBD1 as a possible D gene (6 bases). V lost 4 bases, J lost 7 bases, and 14 bases lay in between. CDR3 length: 15 residues. Germline values: CDR1 LNHDA, CDR2 SQIVND (reference sequence). The CDR3: CASSTPGGGNSPLHF. CDR3 sequence (DNA): TGTGCCAGTAGTACTCCGGGAGGGGGGAATTCACCCCTCCACTTT. Together with reference TRBV19 and TRBJ1-6, the CDR3 gives the full variable domain: DGGITQSPKYLFRKEGQNVTLSCEQNLNHDAMYWYRQDPGQGLRLIYYSQIVNDFQKGDIAEGYSVSREKKESFPLTVTSAQKNPTAFYLCASSTPGGGNSPLHFGNGTRLTVT.

About this clone: The sample carries other DNA sequences with the same CDR3. The genes are TRBV18 and TRBJ2-3; the match to TRBD2 covers 8 bases. CDR1 and CDR2 from the germline V gene are KGHSH and LQKENI. This CDR3 comprises 15 residues. V was clipped by 5 bases and J by 0 bases; unmatched bases: 4. CDR3 nucleotides: TGTGCCAGCTCATCACTAGCGGTTAGCACAGATACGCAGTATTTT. Translated, it gives CASSSLAVSTDTQYF.

This chain uses TRBV6-6 with TRBJ1-1, with D unresolved. CDR1 and CDR2 from the germline V gene are MNHNY and SVGAGI (reference sequence). CDR3 length equals 16 residues. Trimming shortened V by 0 bases and J by 3 bases, and 14 bases separated the two germline ends. CDR3 amino acids: CASSYSGGLKDTEAFF. The CDR3 DNA is TGTGCCAGCAGTTACTCGGGTGGACTAAAGGACACTGAAGCTTTCTTT.

The chain links TRBV11-2 to TRBJ1-4, with 8 bases lining up with TRBD1. With 5 bases clipped from V and 4 bases from J, the junction kept 6 bases outside the gene matches. The CDR3 contains 15 residues. Looked up from germline, CDR1 is SGHAT and CDR2 is FQNNGV. The CDR3 DNA sequence: TGTGCCAGCAGCAGACGGACAGGGCTTAATGAAAAACTGTTTTTT. Protein sequence: CASSRRTGLNEKLFF.

The rearrangement uses TRBV5-1 and TRBJ1-3, with D possibly being TRBD1 (6 bases). This CDR3 region has 15 residues. V lost 5 bases, J lost 1 base, and 13 bases lay in between. Per germline, CDR1 SGHRS and CDR2 YFSETQ. The CDR3 nucleotides are TGCGCCAGCAGGAGGGGGACCGAATCTGGAAACACCATATATTTT. Translation gives CASRRGTESGNTIYF.

The chain links TRBV4-2 to TRBJ1-1; D possibly corresponds to TRBD1 (6 bases). Deletions cut 0 bases from V and 1 base from J, with 15 bases between. The germline CDR1 and CDR2 sequences are LGHNA and YNFKEQ. This CDR3 is built from 17 residues. The CDR3 nucleotides are TGTGCCAGCAGCCAAGATGGGTCAGGGGTGCGGAACACTGAAGCTTTCTTT. Its translation is CASSQDGSGVRNTEAFF.

The gene calls are TRBV6-6 and TRBJ2-2; 10 nucleotides line up with TRBD2. Germline CDR1 and CDR2: MNHNY and SVGAGI (reference sequence). This CDR3 region has 14 residues. With V trimmed by 7 bases and J by 5 bases, 4 bases remained unmatched. CDR3 nucleotides: TGTGCCAGCACCTCACTAGCGGGGACCGGGGAGCTGTTTTTT. The encoded protein is CASTSLAGTGELFF.

The table lists this clone with a few counts. This chain connects TRBV7-9 to TRBJ2-3; 8 nucleotides match TRBD1. The CDR3 totals 14 residues. From germline, CDR1 is SEHNR and CDR2 FQNEAQ (reference sequence). V lost 2 bases and J lost 7; bases outside the gene matches: 5. The CDR3 DNA follows: TGTGCCAGCAGCTTAAGGACAGGGACCAATACGCAGTATTTT. Encoded protein: CASSLRTGTNTQYF.

This clone was recorded a few times. The CDR3 bases are TGTGCCAGCAGCCCGGACTGGGGTCTCCACTTT. Residues: CASSPDWGLHF. J is TRBJ1-6 and V is TRBV5-5, with D uncertain. V gave up 4 bases and J gave up 16 bases, with 12 bases separating them. The CDR3 is 11 residues long. The germline V gene has CDR1 SGHKS and CDR2 YYEKEE (reference sequence).

V is TRBV6-5 and J is TRBJ2-7, with TRBD1 identical over 8 bases. Germline-derived CDR1 and CDR2 are MNHEY and SVGAGI. J lost 10 bases, V lost 7 bases, and 12 bases had no gene match. This CDR3 spans 13 amino acids. As DNA, the CDR3 is TGTGCCAGCAATCCGCCGGGACAGGACTTACAGTACTTC. Residues: CASNPPGQDLQYF.

The chain employs TRBV2 and TRBJ1-3, with D maybe TRBD1 (6 bases). The CDR3 length is 15 residues. The V and J ends lost 8 bases and 0 bases respectively, with 14 bases between them. Germline CDR1 reads SNHLY; CDR2 reads FYNNEI. The CDR3 nucleotides read TGTGCCAGCGGGACGGACAGCCACTCTGGAAACACCATATATTTT. Protein: CASGTDSHSGNTIYF. The full variable domain, with the rest looked up from reference TRBV2 and TRBJ1-3, is EPEVTQTPSHQVTQMGQEVILRCVPISNHLYFYWYRQILGQKVEFLVSFYNNEISEKSEIFDDQFSVERPDGSNFTLKIRSTKLEDSAMYFCASGTDSHSGNTIYFGEGSWLTVV.

The V call is TRBV20-1, the J call TRBJ2-3, with D perhaps TRBD2 (6 bases). The V gene lost 3 bases and the J gene lost 0 bases, with 19 bases spanning the gap. This CDR3 is 17 amino acids long. Germline-derived CDR1 and CDR2 are DFQATT and SNEGSKA (reference sequence). DNA for the CDR3: TGCAGTGCTAGTGGTGGTAGCGGATCGACTAGCACAGATACGCAGTATTTT. Protein sequence: CSASGGSGSTSTDTQYF.

The rearrangement uses TRBV5-4 and TRBJ1-2; 7 nucleotides line up with TRBD1. This CDR3 spans 14 amino acids. The germline gives CDR1 SGHNT, CDR2 YYREEE (reference sequence). The J segment lost 4 bases and the V segment lost 5 bases, leaving 8 bases of the junction unmatched. CDR3 bases: TGTGCCAGCAGTTCACAGGGGCAAGCCTATGGCTACACCTTC. Amino acid sequence: CASSSQGQAYGYTF.

This clone was seen only once. The CDR3 sequence: CASSVEASSYNEQFF. CDR3 coding DNA: TGTGCCAGCAGCGTAGAAGCAAGCTCCTACAATGAGCAGTTCTTC. The chain employs TRBV7-3 and TRBJ2-1; D unresolved. The germline V gene encodes CDR1 SGHTA and CDR2 FQGTGA. Trimming left V 5 bases short and J 0 bases short, with 11 bases between. The CDR3 is 15 amino acids.

This clone appeared once. This CDR3 is CASSEEGGARLQFF. The CDR3 DNA is TGTGCCAGCAGTGAAGAAGGAGGGGCCCGTTTGCAGTTCTTC. The chain links TRBV6-1 to TRBJ2-1; D might be TRBD2 (6 bases). CDR3 length equals 14 residues. Germline values: CDR1 MNHNS, CDR2 SASEGT. V was cut by 1 base and J by 12 bases, with 16 bases left in between.

This rearrangement joins TRBV5-1 to TRBJ2-5; TRBD2 aligns across 13 bases. The CDR3 extends over 17 amino acids. V shed 3 bases and J 5 bases; nucleotides not matched to a gene: 10. Germline loops: CDR1 SGHRS, CDR2 YFSETQ. The DNA of the CDR3 is TGCGCCAGCAGCTACGGACTAGCGGGGGTAACGGAGGAGACCCAGTACTTC. This translates into CASSYGLAGVTEETQYF.